The clone carrying this TCR beta chain was seen a handful of times. Original processing methods: Cell counts per sample came from amplifying reference gene primers. Only in-frame clones appear in the TCRdb table, and some are missing; sequencing was by immunoSEQ multiplex PCR. For V, J and clone size, that table is used; D and trimming come from the DNA. Among around 30,000 clones, about 80% were seen once, and the ten largest hold over 40%. This sample was taken from a study of blood T cell repertoires in COVID-19. Study-level information: Sites in the United States, Italy and Spain provided acute and convalescent COVID-19 samples. In each case, the material was cDNA or gDNA derived from T cells, B-cell-depleted T cells, or PBMCs.

V was trimmed by 1 base and J by 8 bases, leaving 15 bases between them. The CDR3 covers 15 residues. The germline V gene encodes CDR1 MNHNS and CDR2 SASEGT. This TCR came from a woman aged 70 to 79 with acute or convalescent COVID-19. Sequenced input: peripheral blood. V gene TRBV6-1 combines with J gene TRBJ1-5; weak D call: TRBD1 (6 bases). CDR3 in DNA: TGTGCCAGCAGTGAAGGGCGAGGGGGTGGAGAGCCCCAGCATTTT. Protein sequence: CASSEGRGGGEPQHF.